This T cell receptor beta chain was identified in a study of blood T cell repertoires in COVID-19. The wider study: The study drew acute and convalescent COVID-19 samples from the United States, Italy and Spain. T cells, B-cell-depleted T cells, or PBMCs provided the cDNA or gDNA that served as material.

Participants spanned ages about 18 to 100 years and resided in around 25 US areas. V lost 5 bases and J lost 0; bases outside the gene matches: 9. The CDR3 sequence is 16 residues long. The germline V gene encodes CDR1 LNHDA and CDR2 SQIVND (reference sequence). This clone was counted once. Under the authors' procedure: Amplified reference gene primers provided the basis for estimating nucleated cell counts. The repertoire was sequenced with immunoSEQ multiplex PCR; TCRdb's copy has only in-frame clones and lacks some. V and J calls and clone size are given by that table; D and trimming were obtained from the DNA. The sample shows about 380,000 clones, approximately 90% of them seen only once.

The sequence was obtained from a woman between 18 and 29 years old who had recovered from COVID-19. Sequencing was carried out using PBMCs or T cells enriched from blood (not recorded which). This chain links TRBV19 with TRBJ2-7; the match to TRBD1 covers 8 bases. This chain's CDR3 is CASSLSRDRSSYEQYF. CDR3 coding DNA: TGTGCCAGTAGTCTTTCTCGGGACAGGAGCTCCTACGAGCAGTACTTC.